This T cell receptor (beta chain) emerged from a study of T cells in Graves' hyperthyroidism and ophthalmopathy. RNA transcripts were the template for amplifying TCR beta CDR3 regions. HTBI primers were the set used in a first-round RT-PCR of the TCR CDR3. MiXCR was run by TCRdb on the multiplex PCR reads, yielding one entry per CDR3 protein. Here the sample spans a few hundred thousand distinct CDR3 sequences, about a sixth being singletons. Between the trimmed V and J ends, which lost 1 base and 6 bases, there was a span of 9 bases. From germline, CDR1 is LGHDT and CDR2 YNNKEL (reference sequence). This CDR3 is 13 amino acids long. Lactation, pregnancy, other autoimmune disease or uncontrolled infection led to exclusion of patients. This clonotype was counted between two and nine times.

J is TRBJ1-1 and V is TRBV3-1; no clear D gene. The sequencing sample was made of blood. The TCR comes from a woman aged 60-75 years with Graves' ophthalmopathy. The CDR3 here is CASSQVTVAEAFF. The CDR3 DNA reads TGTGCCAGCAGCCAAGTAACGGTGGCTGAAGCTTTCTTT.